A selection of T cell receptor beta chains follows, all from one sample in a study of T-cell reconstitution after alpha-beta-depleted transplantation in children. Via MiXCR, TCRdb re-called the PCR reads, giving one row per CDR3 protein. The sample yields some 240,000 distinct CDR3 sequences, about 9.6% seen once. The sample in question was PBMCs from the stem cell graft donor, obtained from the stem cell graft. These receptors all stem from a human donor who donated a stem cell graft to a child with SCID. CDR3s include the opening cysteine and the closing phenylalanine or tryptophan. D genes are given only for firm matches. Only some rows state a clone size, as once, few, many or a class for expanded clones.

v_gene: TRBV7-3
d_gene: -
j_gene: TRBJ2-7
abundance: many
CDR3aa: CASSSLRGYEQYF
CDR3nt: TGTGCCAGCAGCTCCCTGAGGGGGTACGAGCAGTACTTC

v_gene: TRBV20-1
d_gene: TRBD1
j_gene: TRBJ1-2
abundance: -
CDR3aa: CSAGTRDRSTNYGYTF
CDR3nt: TGCAGTGCTGGGACCCGGGACAGAAGTACTAACTATGGCTACACCTTC

v_gene: TRBV29-1
d_gene: -
j_gene: TRBJ1-3
abundance: many
CDR3aa: CSVASRGLRNTIYF
CDR3nt: TGCAGCGTCGCATCGCGGGGCTTGAGAAACACCATATATTTT

v_gene: TRBV5-1
d_gene: -
j_gene: TRBJ2-7
abundance: many
CDR3aa: CASSPMAGLQGEQYF
CDR3nt: TGCGCCAGCAGCCCCATGGCGGGGCTCCAAGGCGAGCAGTACTTC

v_gene: TRBV5-6
d_gene: -
j_gene: TRBJ1-1
abundance: many
CDR3aa: CASSREMIPEEAFF
CDR3nt: TGTGCCAGCAGCCGAGAAATGATACCTGAGGAGGCTTTCTTT

v_gene: TRBV12-3/TRBV12-4
d_gene: TRBD2
j_gene: TRBJ2-5
abundance: few
CDR3aa: CASRPGTSGGSQETQYF
CDR3nt: TGTGCCAGCAGGCCTGGGACTAGCGGGGGTTCCCAAGAGACCCAGTACTTC

v_gene: TRBV7-2
d_gene: -
j_gene: TRBJ2-7
abundance: many
CDR3aa: CASSLSSGRGPYEQYF
CDR3nt: TGTGCCAGCAGCTTATCGTCGGGGCGGGGTCCTTACGAGCAGTACTTC

v_gene: TRBV12-3/TRBV12-4
d_gene: -
j_gene: TRBJ1-2
abundance: few
CDR3aa: CACSLSGQKWWFGYGYTF
CDR3nt: TGTGCCTGCAGTTTAAGCGGACAGAAGTGGTGGTTTGGCTATGGCTACACCTTC

v_gene: TRBV5-6
d_gene: -
j_gene: TRBJ2-5
abundance: many
CDR3aa: CASAGSQETQYF
CDR3nt: TGTGCCAGCGCAGGGAGTCAAGAGACCCAGTACTTC

v_gene: TRBV5-1
d_gene: -
j_gene: TRBJ1-1
abundance: many
CDR3aa: CASSPGPDRGTEAFF
CDR3nt: TGCGCCAGCAGCCCGGGCCCGGACCGGGGCACTGAAGCTTTCTTT

v_gene: TRBV30
d_gene: TRBD1
j_gene: TRBJ1-2
abundance: many
CDR3aa: CAWSSGRGLSYGYTF
CDR3nt: TGTGCCTGGAGTTCTGGCAGGGGGCTTTCCTATGGCTACACCTTC

v_gene: TRBV3-1
d_gene: -
j_gene: TRBJ1-5
abundance: many
CDR3aa: CASSQGVVGDQPQHF
CDR3nt: TGTGCCAGCAGCCAAGGTGTAGTCGGGGATCAGCCCCAGCATTTT

v_gene: TRBV10-3
d_gene: TRBD1
j_gene: TRBJ1-1
abundance: few
CDR3aa: CAIRGTGGARPTNTEAFF
CDR3nt: TGTGCCATCAGGGGGACAGGGGGGGCCCGCCCTACGAACACTGAAGCTTTCTTT

v_gene: TRBV5-1
d_gene: -
j_gene: TRBJ2-4
abundance: many
CDR3aa: CASSLGLQIKNIQYF
CDR3nt: TGCGCCAGCAGCTTGGGCCTCCAGATCAAAAACATTCAGTACTTC

v_gene: TRBV5-1
d_gene: -
j_gene: TRBJ1-4
abundance: many
CDR3aa: CASSLQGSSEKLFF
CDR3nt: TGCGCCAGCAGCTTGCAGGGTAGCAGTGAAAAACTGTTTTTT

v_gene: TRBV10-3
d_gene: -
j_gene: TRBJ2-7
abundance: many
CDR3aa: CAISEGQLTYEQYF
CDR3nt: TGTGCCATCAGTGAGGGACAGCTAACCTACGAGCAGTACTTC